This T cell receptor beta chain was captured by sequencing in a study of blood T cell repertoires in COVID-19. V shed 4 bases and J shed 5 bases, with 13 bases lying between them. This CDR3 is 15 amino acids long. The germline V gene encodes CDR1 SGDLS and CDR2 YYNGEE. Libraries were prepared by immunoSEQ multiplex PCR; TCRdb keeps only in-frame clonotypes and omits some of them. The sample has approximately 220,000 clones; approximately 81% are singletons. The chain recombines TRBV9 with TRBJ1-6; no clear D. Material: peripheral blood. The sequence derives from a woman of 80 years or more with acute or convalescent COVID-19. The DNA for the CDR3 is TGTGCCAGCAGCCCGCTTGGGCTCCATAATTCACCCCTCCACTTT. This gives the protein CASSPLGLHNSPLHF.